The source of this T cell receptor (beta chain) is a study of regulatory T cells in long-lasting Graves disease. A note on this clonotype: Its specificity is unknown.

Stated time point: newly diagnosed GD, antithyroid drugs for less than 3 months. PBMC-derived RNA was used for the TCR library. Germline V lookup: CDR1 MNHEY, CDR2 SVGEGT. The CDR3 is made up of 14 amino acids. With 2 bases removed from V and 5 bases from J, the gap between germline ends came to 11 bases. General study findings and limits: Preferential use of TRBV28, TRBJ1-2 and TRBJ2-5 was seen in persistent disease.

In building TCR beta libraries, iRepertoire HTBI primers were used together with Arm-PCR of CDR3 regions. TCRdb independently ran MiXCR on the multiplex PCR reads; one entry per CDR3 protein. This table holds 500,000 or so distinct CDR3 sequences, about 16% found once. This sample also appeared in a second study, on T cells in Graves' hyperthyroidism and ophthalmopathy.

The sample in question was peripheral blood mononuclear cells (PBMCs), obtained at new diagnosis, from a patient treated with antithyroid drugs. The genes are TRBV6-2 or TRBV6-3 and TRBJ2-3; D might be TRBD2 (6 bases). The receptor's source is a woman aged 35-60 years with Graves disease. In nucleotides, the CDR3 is TGTGCCAGCAGTTACGAGCTAGCGAGAGATACGCAGTATTTT. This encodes CASSYELARDTQYF.